These T cell receptor beta chains were read from a single sample in a study of cytomegalovirus exposure and HLA in healthy donors. The repertoire was sequenced with immunoSEQ multiplex PCR; TCRdb's copy has only in-frame clones and lacks some. The table includes 98,000 or so clones, nearly 97% detected once. Sequencing used PBMCs. The receptors were gathered from a woman aged 18-29 years in good health and CMV-seronegative. Both conserved end residues are part of each CDR3. The D gene is left open where the match is weak.

D,J,V,CDR3,DNA
TRBD1,TRBJ2-7,TRBV7-6,CASRSTSGTGISYEQYF,TGTGCCAGCAGATCAACGTCCGGGACAGGGATTTCCTACGAGCAGTACTTC
-,TRBJ2-7,TRBV28,CASSAPRTAYEQYF,TGTGCCAGCAGTGCGCCCCGGACAGCCTACGAGCAGTACTTC
TRBD1,TRBJ2-5,TRBV2,CASRRGQGWETQYF,TGTGCCAGCAGGAGGGGACAGGGCTGGGAGACCCAGTACTTC
TRBD1,TRBJ1-2,TRBV4-1,CASSQGGNTGTGYVSYGYTF,TGCGCCAGCAGCCAAGGGGGGAACACCGGGACAGGGTATGTGAGCTATGGCTACACCTTC
-,TRBJ2-2,TRBV6-5,CASRKPGQNTGELFF,TGTGCCAGCAGAAAGCCGGGACAGAACACCGGGGAGCTGTTTTTT
-,TRBJ1-1,TRBV2,CASSGQSNTEAFF,TGTGCCAGCAGTGGACAGTCGAACACTGAAGCTTTCTTT
TRBD1,TRBJ1-5,TRBV5-4,CASSVQGRGSNQPQHF,TGTGCCAGCAGCGTACAGGGGAGAGGAAGCAATCAGCCCCAGCATTTT
-,TRBJ1-6,TRBV28,CASSLFGGGTVYSPLHF,TGTGCCAGCAGTTTATTTGGGGGGGGTACGGTTTATTCACCCCTCCACTTT
TRBD1,TRBJ1-1,TRBV10-2,CASRPDRTNTEAFF,TGCGCCAGCAGGCCGGACAGGACGAACACTGAAGCTTTCTTT
-,TRBJ2-7,TRBV23-1,CASRTTYEQYF,TGCGCCAGCAGGACAACCTACGAGCAGTACTTC